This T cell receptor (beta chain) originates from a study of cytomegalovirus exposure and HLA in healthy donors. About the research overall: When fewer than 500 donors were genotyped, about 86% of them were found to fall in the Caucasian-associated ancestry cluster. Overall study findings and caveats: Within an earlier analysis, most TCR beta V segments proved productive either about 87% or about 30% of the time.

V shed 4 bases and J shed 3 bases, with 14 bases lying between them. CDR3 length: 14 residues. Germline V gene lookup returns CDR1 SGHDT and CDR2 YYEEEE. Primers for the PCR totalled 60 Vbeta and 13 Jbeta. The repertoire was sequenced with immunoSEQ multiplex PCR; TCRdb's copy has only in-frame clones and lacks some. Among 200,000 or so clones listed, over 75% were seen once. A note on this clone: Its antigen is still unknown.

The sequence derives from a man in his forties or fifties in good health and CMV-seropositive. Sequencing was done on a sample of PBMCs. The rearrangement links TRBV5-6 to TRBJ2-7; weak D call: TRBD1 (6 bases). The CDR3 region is CASSHRERNYEQYF. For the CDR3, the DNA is TGTGCCAGCAGCCACAGGGAACGAAACTACGAGCAGTACTTC.